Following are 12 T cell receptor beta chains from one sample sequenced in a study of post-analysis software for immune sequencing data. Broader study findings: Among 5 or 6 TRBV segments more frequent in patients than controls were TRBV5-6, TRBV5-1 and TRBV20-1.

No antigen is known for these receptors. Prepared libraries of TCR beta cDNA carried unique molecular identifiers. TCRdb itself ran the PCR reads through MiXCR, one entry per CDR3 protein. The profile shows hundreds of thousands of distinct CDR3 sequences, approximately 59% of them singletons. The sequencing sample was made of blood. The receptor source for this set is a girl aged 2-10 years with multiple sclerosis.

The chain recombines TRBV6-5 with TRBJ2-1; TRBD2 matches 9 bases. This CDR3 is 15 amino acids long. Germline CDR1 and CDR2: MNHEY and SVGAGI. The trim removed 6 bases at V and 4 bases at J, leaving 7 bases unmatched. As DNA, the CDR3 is TGTGCCAGCAGGGCCGGGACTAGCATGTACAATGAGCAGTTCTTC. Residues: CASRAGTSMYNEQFF.

This CDR3 reads CASSKAGTANYGYTF. CDR3 nucleotides: TGTGCCAGCAGTAAAGCCGGGACAGCAAACTATGGCTACACCTTC. This chain links TRBV12-3 or TRBV12-4 with TRBJ1-2; TRBD1 matches 7 bases. The junction had 8 bases not matched to a gene; V was cut back by 5 bases and J by 2 bases. This CDR3 spans 15 amino acids.

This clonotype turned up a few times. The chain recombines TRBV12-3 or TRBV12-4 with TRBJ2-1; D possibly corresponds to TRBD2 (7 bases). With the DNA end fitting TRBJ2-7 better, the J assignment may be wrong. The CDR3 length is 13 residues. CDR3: CASSFGGRYEQYF. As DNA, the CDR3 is TGTGCCAGCAGTTTCGGGGGGCGGTACGAGCAGTACTTC.

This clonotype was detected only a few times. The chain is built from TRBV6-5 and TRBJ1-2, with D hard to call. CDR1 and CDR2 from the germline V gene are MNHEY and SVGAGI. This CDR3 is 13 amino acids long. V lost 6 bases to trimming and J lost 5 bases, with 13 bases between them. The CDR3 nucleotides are TGTGCCAGCAGCCCCGGACTCCTTTATGGCTACACCTTC. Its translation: CASSPGLLYGYTF.

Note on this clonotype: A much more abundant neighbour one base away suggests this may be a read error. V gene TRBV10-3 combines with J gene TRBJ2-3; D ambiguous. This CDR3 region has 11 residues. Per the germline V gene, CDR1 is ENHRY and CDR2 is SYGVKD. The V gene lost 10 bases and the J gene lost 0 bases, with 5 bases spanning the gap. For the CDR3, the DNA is TGTGCCACCCAAAGCACAGATACGCAGTATTTT. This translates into CATQSTDTQYF.

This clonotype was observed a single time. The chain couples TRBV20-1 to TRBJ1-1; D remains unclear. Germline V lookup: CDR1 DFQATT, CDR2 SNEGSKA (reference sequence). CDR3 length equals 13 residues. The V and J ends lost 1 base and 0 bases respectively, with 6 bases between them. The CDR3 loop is CSARVNMNTEAFF. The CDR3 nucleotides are TGCAGTGCTAGAGTGAATATGAACACTGAAGCTTTCTTT.

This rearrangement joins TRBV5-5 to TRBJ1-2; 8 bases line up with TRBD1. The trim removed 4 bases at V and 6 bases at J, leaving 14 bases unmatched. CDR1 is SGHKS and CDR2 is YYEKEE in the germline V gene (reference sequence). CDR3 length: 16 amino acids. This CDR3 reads CASSRTTDRGGDGYTF. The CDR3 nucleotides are TGTGCCAGCAGCCGAACCACCGACAGGGGAGGAGATGGCTACACCTTC.

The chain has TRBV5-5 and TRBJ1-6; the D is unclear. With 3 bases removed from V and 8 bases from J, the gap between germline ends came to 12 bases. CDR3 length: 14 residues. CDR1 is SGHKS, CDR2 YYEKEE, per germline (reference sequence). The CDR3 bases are TGTGCCAGCAGCTCGACTCCAGTGTATTCACCCCTCCACTTT. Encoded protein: CASSSTPVYSPLHF.

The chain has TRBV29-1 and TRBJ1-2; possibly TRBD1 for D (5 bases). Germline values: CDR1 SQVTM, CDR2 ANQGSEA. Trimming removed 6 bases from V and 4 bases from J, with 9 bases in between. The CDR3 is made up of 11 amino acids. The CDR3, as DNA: TGCAGCGTACAGGACCTCTATGGCTACACCTTC. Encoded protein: CSVQDLYGYTF.

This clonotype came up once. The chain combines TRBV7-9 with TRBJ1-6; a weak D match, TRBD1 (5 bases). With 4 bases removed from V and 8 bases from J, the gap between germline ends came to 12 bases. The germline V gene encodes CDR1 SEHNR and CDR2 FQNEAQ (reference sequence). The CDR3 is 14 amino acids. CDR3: CASSSGREDSPLHF. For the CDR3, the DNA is TGTGCCAGCAGCTCGGGACGGGAAGATTCACCCCTCCACTTT.

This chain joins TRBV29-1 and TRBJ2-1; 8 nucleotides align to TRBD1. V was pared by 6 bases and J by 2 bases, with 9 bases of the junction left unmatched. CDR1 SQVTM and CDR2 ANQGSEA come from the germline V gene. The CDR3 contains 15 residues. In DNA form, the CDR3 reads TGCAGCGTGCCCGGACAGGGAGTCACCTACAATGAGCAGTTCTTC. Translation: CSVPGQGVTYNEQFF.

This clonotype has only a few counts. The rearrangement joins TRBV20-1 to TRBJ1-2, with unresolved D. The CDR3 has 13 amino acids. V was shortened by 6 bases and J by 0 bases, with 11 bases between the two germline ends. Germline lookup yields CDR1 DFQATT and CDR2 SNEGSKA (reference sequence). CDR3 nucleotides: TGCAGTGCCAGCCTGGGATCTAACTATGGCTACACCTTC. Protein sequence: CSASLGSNYGYTF.